Given below is one TCR beta chain in context. This CDR3 is built from 14 residues. Germline V CDR1 and CDR2: DFQATT, SNEGSKA (reference sequence). V lost 3 bases to trimming and J lost 3 bases; unmatched junction nucleotides: 3. Per the study methods: It was from reference gene primer amplification that nucleated cell counts were estimated. Libraries were prepared by immunoSEQ multiplex PCR; TCRdb keeps only in-frame clonotypes and omits some of them. Clonal size and the V and J genes are those of that table, whereas D and trimming came from the DNA. The sample lists over 130,000 clones; about 80% were seen once. These data are taken from a study of blood T cell repertoires in COVID-19. Overall study context: Samples came from the United States, Italy and Spain, spanning acute and convalescent COVID-19. PBMCs, B-cell-depleted T cells, or T cells were the source of the cDNA or gDNA that made up the material.

The sequencing input was peripheral blood. V and J are TRBV20-1 and TRBJ2-7; 12 bases map to TRBD2. This receptor was taken from a human donor in a cohort sampled during active COVID-19. CDR3 sequence: CSASGLAGIYEQYF. CDR3 in DNA: TGCAGTGCTAGTGGACTAGCGGGGATCTACGAGCAGTACTTC.